The 26 T cell receptor beta chains listed next were all sequenced from one sample in a study of cytomegalovirus exposure and HLA in healthy donors listed by TCRdb under 2017. Preparation of the library involved the immunoSEQ multiplex PCR assay. For the multiplex PCR, a mixture combining 60 forward primers for TCR Vbeta segments and 13 reverse primers for TCR Jbeta segments was used. TCRdb limited this immuneACCESS table to in-frame rearrangements with V and J called. A share of clones is missing; checked studies link under half to unresolved V genes, and the rest is unexplained. The sample table lists about 140,000 clones, roughly three quarters of them with a count of one. Under 5.5% of the sample is in the top ten clones. The sample consisted of PBMCs. The receptors were sampled from a woman between 45 and 60 years old in good health and CMV-seronegative.

The gene calls are TRBV19 and TRBJ2-2; 7 nucleotides line up with TRBD2. CDR1 and CDR2 (germline): LNHDA, SQIVND (reference sequence). V lost 2 bases to trimming and J lost 1 base; unmatched junction nucleotides: 1. The CDR3 runs to 15 residues. The CDR3 reads CASSISGGNTGELFF. CDR3 in DNA: TGTGCCAGTAGTATATCGGGGGGGAACACCGGGGAGCTGTTTTTT.

The chain employs TRBV5-4 and TRBJ2-5; 10 bases agree with TRBD2. The CDR3 spans 14 residues. J was trimmed by 14 bases and V by 3 bases; bases with no gene match: 13. The V gene's germline CDR1 is SGHNT and CDR2 YYREEE (reference sequence). CDR3 loop: CASSSGRSGGAEYF. Here the CDR3 DNA reads TGTGCCAGCAGCTCGGGTCGAAGCGGGGGGGCCGAATACTTC.

V and J are TRBV14 and TRBJ2-5; 9 nucleotides agree with TRBD2. The CDR3 sequence is 20 residues long. Germline CDR1 is SGHDN and CDR2 is FVKESK. The trim removed 0 bases at V and 2 bases at J, leaving 16 bases unmatched. CDR3 nucleotides: TGTGCCAGCAGCCAAGATTCGGTGGATCTAGCGGGATGGGGGCAAGAGACCCAGTACTTC. This gives the protein CASSQDSVDLAGWGQETQYF.

V is TRBV7-8 and J is TRBJ2-3; TRBD2 agrees at 12 bases. J gave up 5 bases and V 5 bases, and 2 bases lay outside the gene matches. CDR1 is SGHVS and CDR2 is FQNEAQ in the germline V gene. The CDR3 extends over 14 amino acids. The chain's CDR3 is CASSQTSGRDTQYF. CDR3 nucleotides: TGTGCCAGCAGCCAGACTAGCGGGAGAGATACGCAGTATTTT. Full variable domain (rest looked up from reference TRBV7-8 and TRBJ2-3): GAGVSQSPRYKVAKRGQDVALRCDPISGHVSLFWYQQALGQGPEFLTYFQNEAQLDKSGLPSDRFFAERPEGSVSTLKIQRTQQEDSAVYLCASSQTSGRDTQYFGPGTRLTVL.

This clone is labeled as medium-sized. This chain connects TRBV2 to TRBJ1-2; D remains ambiguous. Germline V gene sequence: CDR1 SNHLY, CDR2 FYNNEI. This CDR3 spans 13 amino acids. The V gene lost 4 bases and the J gene lost 4 bases, with 10 bases spanning the gap. CDR3 nucleotide sequence: TGTGCCAGCAGTGTGGAGGGTGGCTATGGCTACACCTTC. Its translation: CASSVEGGYGYTF.

The V and J genes are TRBV6-5 and TRBJ1-4; 7 nucleotides line up with TRBD1. The CDR3 runs to 16 residues. V lost 4 bases and J lost 0; bases outside the gene matches: 5. Germline V CDR1 and CDR2: MNHEY, SVGAGI. As DNA, the CDR3 is TGTGCCAGCAGTTTTAGACAGGGAGCAACTAATGAAAAACTGTTTTTT. It encodes CASSFRQGATNEKLFF.

The CDR3, as DNA: TGTGCCAGCAGTGACGACAGGTCCTCTGGGGCCAACGTCCTGACTTTC. It encodes CASSDDRSSGANVLTF. This chain connects TRBV25-1 to TRBJ2-6; D might be TRBD1 (6 bases). CDR1 is MGHDK, CDR2 SYGVNS, per germline. This CDR3 spans 16 amino acids. V was clipped by 3 bases and J by 0 bases, with 9 bases between them.

This chain links TRBV4-3 with TRBJ2-2; D may be TRBD1 (6 bases). CDR1 and CDR2 (germline): LGHNA, YSLEER. V lost 0 bases, J lost 0 bases, and 8 bases lay in between. This CDR3 comprises 16 residues. This chain's CDR3 is CASSQETGTNTGELFF. The CDR3 nucleotides read TGCGCCAGCAGCCAAGAAACAGGGACGAACACCGGGGAGCTGTTTTTT.

The chain couples TRBV19 to TRBJ1-4, with D uncertain. The germline V gene has CDR1 LNHDA and CDR2 SQIVND (reference sequence). The CDR3 is 14 amino acids. Trimming took 3 bases from V and 8 from J, leaving 13 bases between them. DNA for the CDR3: TGTGCCAGTAGTATCCCCGGAGCGGGGGAAAAACTGTTTTTT. It codes for CASSIPGAGEKLFF.

The count of this clone is one. The chain combines TRBV7-2 with TRBJ1-6; 9 bases align to TRBD1. Losses at the gene ends were 0 bases for V and 7 bases for J; bases not matched to a gene: 4. Germline V gene lookup returns CDR1 SGHTA and CDR2 FQGNSA. This CDR3 contains 16 residues. The CDR3 spells CASSLAWTGVNSPLHF. The CDR3, as DNA: TGTGCCAGCAGCTTAGCGTGGACAGGGGTGAATTCACCCCTCCACTTT.

As to this clone: Relative to the germline gene, one junction end is altered; a read error may explain this. Other DNA sequences in the sample encode the same CDR3. V usage is TRBV2 and J usage is TRBJ1-1; D may be TRBD1 (5 bases). The germline CDR1 and CDR2 sequences are SNHLY and FYNNEI. This CDR3 spans 13 amino acids. Here the CDR3 reads CASSEGLNTEAFF. In DNA, the CDR3 is TGTGCCAGCAGTGAGGGACTTAACACTGAAGCCTTCTTT.

J is TRBJ1-5 and V is TRBV19; 7 bases are shared with TRBD1. The V gene end was trimmed by 6 bases and the J gene end by 4 bases; junction bases not matched to a gene: 6. CDR1 and CDR2 from the germline V gene are LNHDA and SQIVND (reference sequence). The CDR3 consists of 14 residues. CDR3 nucleotide sequence: TGTGCCAGTAGCAACGCAGGGGGAAATCAGCCCCAGCATTTT. Translating it yields CASSNAGGNQPQHF.

The chain employs TRBV7-8 and TRBJ1-4, with D unclear. This CDR3 contains 16 residues. Germline assignment: CDR1 SGHVS and CDR2 FQNEAQ. Trimming removed 5 bases from V and 7 bases from J, with 20 bases in between. The CDR3: CASSPRWSSGGEKLFF. The CDR3 DNA reads TGTGCCAGCAGCCCTAGATGGTCATCCGGTGGTGAAAAACTGTTTTTT. The full variable domain, completed using reference TRBV7-8 and TRBJ1-4, is GAGVSQSPRYKVAKRGQDVALRCDPISGHVSLFWYQQALGQGPEFLTYFQNEAQLDKSGLPSDRFFAERPEGSVSTLKIQRTQQEDSAVYLCASSPRWSSGGEKLFFGSGTQLSVL.

This clone is a singleton in its sample. This chain links TRBV7-2 with TRBJ2-1, with D unclear. The CDR3 has 15 residues. The V gene lost 1 base and the J gene lost 12 bases, with 19 bases spanning the gap. The germline V gene encodes CDR1 SGHTA and CDR2 FQGNSA. CDR3 coding DNA: TGTGCCAGCAGCTTAGTCATTTCCACCCCCTACGGGCAGTTCTTC. This translates into CASSLVISTPYGQFF.

This chain uses TRBV7-9 with TRBJ2-5; D gene ambiguous. The CDR3 extends over 17 amino acids. The V end lost 1 base, the J end lost 2 bases, and 17 bases lay between the germline ends. Germline assignment: CDR1 SEHNR and CDR2 FQNEAQ (reference sequence). In DNA, the CDR3 is TGTGCCAGCAGCTTAGGGGTCAGGTCGGTAGGACAAGAGACCCAGTACTTC. It encodes CASSLGVRSVGQETQYF.

The DNA for the CDR3 is TGTGCCAGCAGTCCCGGAAGAGCGGGGCTCCAAGAGACCCAGTACTTC. Translation gives CASSPGRAGLQETQYF. The rearrangement uses TRBV7-6 and TRBJ2-5, with TRBD2 matching over 7 bases. Germline lookup yields CDR1 SGHVS and CDR2 FNYEAQ. The CDR3 extends over 16 amino acids. V lost 6 bases and J lost 1; bases outside the gene matches: 11.

The chain carries TRBV14 and TRBJ2-7; 9 bases fit TRBD1. V lost 4 bases and J lost 4; bases outside the gene matches: 5. The CDR3 totals 14 residues. The V gene's germline CDR1 is SGHDN and CDR2 FVKESK. The CDR3 DNA follows: TGTGCCAGCAGCCGGGGGACAGGGAAATACGAGCAGTACTTC. It is translated as CASSRGTGKYEQYF.

The rearrangement uses TRBV7-2 and TRBJ1-4; possibly TRBD1 for D (5 bases). The ends were cut back, 5 bases at V and 6 bases at J, with 19 bases in the middle. CDR1 is SGHTA and CDR2 is FQGNSA in the germline V gene. CDR3 length: 16 amino acids. CDR3: CASSQLSGKYDEKLFF. The CDR3 nucleotides read TGTGCCAGCAGCCAACTCTCAGGGAAATATGATGAAAAACTGTTTTTT.

The chain employs TRBV28 and TRBJ2-5, with 13 bases identical to TRBD2. The CDR3 sequence is 15 residues long. Germline V gene data show CDR1 as MDHEN and CDR2 as SYDVKM. The trim removed 5 bases at V and 4 bases at J, leaving 4 bases unmatched. Here the CDR3 DNA reads TGTGCCAGCAGTAGGACTAGCGGGGGCCGAGAGACCCAGTACTTC. Protein: CASSRTSGGRETQYF.

V usage is TRBV30 and J usage is TRBJ1-1, with no clear D. Trimming shortened V by 4 bases and J by 0 bases, and 12 bases separated the two germline ends. The CDR3 runs 14 residues. Germline V gene lookup returns CDR1 GTSNPN and CDR2 SVGIG (reference sequence). CDR3 DNA sequence: TGTGCCTGGAAACGGAGACGGCTGAACACTGAAGCTTTCTTT. Translation gives CAWKRRRLNTEAFF.

This sequence joins TRBV25-1 and TRBJ2-5, with 9 bases lining up with TRBD2. With V trimmed by 4 bases and J by 5 bases, 5 bases remained unmatched. CDR3 length: 14 residues. The germline V gene encodes CDR1 MGHDK and CDR2 SYGVNS. This CDR3 is CASSGGLASETQYF. In DNA form, the CDR3 reads TGTGCCAGCAGTGGGGGACTAGCTAGTGAGACCCAGTACTTC.

The V gene is TRBV10-2, the J gene TRBJ1-1; maybe TRBD1 (5 bases). The ends were cut back, 8 bases at V and 10 bases at J, with 17 bases in the middle. This CDR3 is 12 amino acids long. Germline V gene data show CDR1 as WSHSY and CDR2 as SAAADI. CDR3 loop: CASVSQGPPAFF. The DNA for the CDR3 is TGCGCCAGCGTAAGCCAGGGCCCCCCAGCTTTCTTT.

This chain uses TRBV5-4 with TRBJ2-1, with TRBD2 identical over 15 bases. The V gene end was trimmed by 4 bases and the J gene end by 15 bases; junction bases not matched to a gene: 8. From germline, CDR1 is SGHNT and CDR2 YYREEE (reference sequence). The CDR3 runs 14 residues. This CDR3 is CASSGGTSGGRAFF. DNA of the CDR3: TGTGCCAGCAGCGGCGGGACTAGCGGGGGGCGGGCGTTCTTC.

V usage is TRBV6-6 and J usage is TRBJ2-1; D perhaps matches TRBD2 (5 bases). Trimming left V 2 bases short and J 8 bases short, with 13 bases between. CDR1 MNHNY and CDR2 SVGAGI come from the germline V gene (reference sequence). The CDR3 is 14 residues long. The CDR3 sequence is CASSYGFAGDEQFF. The DNA of the CDR3 is TGTGCCAGCAGTTACGGCTTTGCCGGGGATGAGCAGTTCTTC.

This sequence joins TRBV28 and TRBJ1-2; TRBD1 matches at 7 bases. Losses at the gene ends were 8 bases for V and 3 bases for J; bases not matched to a gene: 9. The CDR3 totals 14 residues. The germline V gene encodes CDR1 MDHEN and CDR2 SYDVKM. The CDR3 DNA reads TGTGCCAGCGGCAAGACAGGGCCATACTATGGCTACACCTTC. This translates into CASGKTGPYYGYTF.

The rearrangement uses TRBV10-1 and TRBJ2-5; weak D call: TRBD2 (6 bases). This CDR3 contains 17 residues. Germline V lookup: CDR1 WNHNN, CDR2 SYGVQD (reference sequence). The V gene lost 10 bases and the J gene lost 3 bases, with 27 bases spanning the gap. CDR3 amino acids: CANKWTRRGTHKETQYF. DNA of the CDR3: TGCGCCAACAAGTGGACGAGGCGGGGTACTCATAAAGAGACCCAGTACTTC.